This T cell receptor beta chain was found in a study of shared clonotypes between healthy human individuals. This CDR3 has 20 residues. CDR1 is SGHNT and CDR2 is YYREEE in the germline V gene (reference sequence). Trimming removed 3 bases from V and 4 bases from J; junction bases left unmatched: 24. This table comes from immunoSEQ multiplex PCR, and its TCRdb copy is limited to in-frame clones, with some not included. The sample holds about 1.4 million clones, 95% to 97% seen once. Note on this clone: No antigen is known for it.

Findings of the study overall: A small donor pool kept down the genetic and exposure-history diversity that was represented. In the sorted subsets, rarefaction showed sequencing was incomplete despite large depth.

The gene calls are TRBV5-4 and TRBJ2-5, with 7 bases matching TRBD2. The sample comprised naive CD4+ T cells sorted from blood. Specified subset: CD45RA+ positively selected. The clonotype originates from a man aged 25 to 45 in good health. CDR3 protein: CASSSRQLYTRRELGETQYF. The CDR3 DNA reads as TGTGCCAGCAGCTCGAGGCAGCTCTACACAAGGCGGGAGTTAGGAGAGACCCAGTACTTC.